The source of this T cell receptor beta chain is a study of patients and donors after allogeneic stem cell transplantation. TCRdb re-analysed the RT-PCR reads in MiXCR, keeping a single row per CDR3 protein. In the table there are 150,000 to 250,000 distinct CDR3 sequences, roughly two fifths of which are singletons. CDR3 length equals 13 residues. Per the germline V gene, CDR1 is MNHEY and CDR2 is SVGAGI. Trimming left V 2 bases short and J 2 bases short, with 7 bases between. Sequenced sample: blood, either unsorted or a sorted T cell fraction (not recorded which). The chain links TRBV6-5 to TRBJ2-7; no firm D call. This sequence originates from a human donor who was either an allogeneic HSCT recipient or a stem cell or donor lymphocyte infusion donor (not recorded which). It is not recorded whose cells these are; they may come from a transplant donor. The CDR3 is CASSYTDAYEQYF. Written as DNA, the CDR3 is TGTGCCAGCAGTTACACGGACGCCTACGAGCAGTACTTC.